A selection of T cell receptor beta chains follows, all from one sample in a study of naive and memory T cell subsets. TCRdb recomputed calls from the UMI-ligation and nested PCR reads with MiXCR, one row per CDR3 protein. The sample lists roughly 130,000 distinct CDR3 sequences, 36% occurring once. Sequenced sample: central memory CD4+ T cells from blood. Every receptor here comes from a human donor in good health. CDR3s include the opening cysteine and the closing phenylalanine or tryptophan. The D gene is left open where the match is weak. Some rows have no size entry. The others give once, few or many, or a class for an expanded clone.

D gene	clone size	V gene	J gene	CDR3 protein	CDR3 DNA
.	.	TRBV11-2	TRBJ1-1	CASQLRVGAEAFF	TGTGCCAGCCAGCTTAGGGTAGGAGCTGAAGCTTTCTTT
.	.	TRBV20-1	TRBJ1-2	CSARPRVEGGYGYTF	TGCAGTGCTAGACCGCGAGTGGAGGGGGGCTATGGCTACACCTTC
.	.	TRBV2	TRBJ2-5	CASSAQGETQYF	TGTGCCAGCAGTGCTCAGGGGGAGACCCAGTACTTC
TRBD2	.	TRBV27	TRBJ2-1	CASSTPRGGPEQFF	TGTGCCAGCAGCACTCCTCGGGGGGGGCCTGAGCAGTTCTTC
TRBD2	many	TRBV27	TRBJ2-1	CASSLAGGPYNEQFF	TGTGCCAGCAGTCTAGCGGGAGGCCCTTACAATGAGCAGTTCTTC
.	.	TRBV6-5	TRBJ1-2	CASSYGTRETSGYTF	TGTGCCAGCAGTTACGGTACCAGGGAAACGAGTGGCTACACCTTC
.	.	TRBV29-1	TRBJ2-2	CSGQGAGELFF	TGCAGCGGCCAAGGTGCCGGGGAGCTGTTTTTT
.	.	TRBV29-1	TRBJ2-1	CSASGTYNEQFF	TGCAGCGCATCCGGGACCTACAATGAGCAGTTCTTC
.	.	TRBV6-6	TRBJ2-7	CASSYSQRGTEQYF	TGTGCCAGCAGTTACTCCCAACGGGGGACCGAGCAGTACTTC
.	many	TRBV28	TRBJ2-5	CASSFDWRGPQETQYF	TGTGCCAGCAGTTTTGACTGGAGAGGTCCACAAGAGACCCAGTACTTC
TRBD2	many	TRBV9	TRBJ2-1	CASSVESSGRIYNEQFF	TGTGCCAGCAGCGTGGAATCTAGCGGGAGGATCTACAATGAGCAGTTCTTC
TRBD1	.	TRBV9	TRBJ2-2	CASSVYGTENTGELFF	TGTGCCAGCAGCGTCTATGGGACAGAAAACACCGGGGAGCTGTTTTTT
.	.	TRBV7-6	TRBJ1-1	CASSSQGGGTEAFF	TGTGCCAGCAGCTCACAGGGTGGGGGCACTGAAGCTTTCTTT
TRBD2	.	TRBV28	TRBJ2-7	CASRSGTSGDYEQYF	TGTGCCAGCAGGTCCGGGACTAGCGGTGACTACGAGCAGTACTTC
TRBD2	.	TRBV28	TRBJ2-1	CASKTTTRLAGEQFF	TGTGCCAGCAAAACCACGACACGACTAGCGGGAGAGCAGTTCTTC
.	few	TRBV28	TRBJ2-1	CASSPPEDEQFF	TGTGCCAGCAGTCCCCCCGAGGATGAGCAGTTCTTC
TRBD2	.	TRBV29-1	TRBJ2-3	CSVGRAGDTQYF	TGCAGCGTCGGGAGGGCCGGGGATACGCAGTATTTT
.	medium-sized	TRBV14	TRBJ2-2	CASSQDYAENTGELFF	TGTGCCAGCAGCCAAGATTACGCTGAGAACACCGGGGAGCTGTTTTTT
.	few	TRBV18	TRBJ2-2	CASSPPSGGSNTGELFF	TGTGCCAGCTCACCACCCTCCGGCGGCTCGAACACCGGGGAGCTGTTTTTT
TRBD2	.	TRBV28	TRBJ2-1	CASSSPGTSAFNEQFF	TGTGCCAGCAGTTCTCCCGGGACTAGCGCGTTCAATGAGCAGTTCTTC
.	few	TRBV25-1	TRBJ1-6	CASSGSDSPNSPLHF	TGTGCCAGCAGTGGCTCGGACAGCCCTAATTCACCCCTCCACTTT
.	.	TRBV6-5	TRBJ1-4	CASSTIRGATNEKLFF	TGTGCCAGCAGTACGATAAGGGGGGCAACTAATGAAAAACTGTTTTTT
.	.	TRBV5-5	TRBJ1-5	CASAISAADSNQPQHF	TGTGCCAGCGCCATTTCGGCAGCGGATAGCAATCAGCCCCAGCATTTT
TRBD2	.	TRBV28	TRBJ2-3	CASSFGLAGRGDTQYF	TGTGCCAGCAGTTTTGGACTAGCGGGACGAGGAGATACGCAGTATTTT
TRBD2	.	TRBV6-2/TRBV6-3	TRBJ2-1	CASSTSGLGSYNEQFF	TGTGCCAGCAGTACTAGCGGGCTAGGCTCCTACAATGAGCAGTTCTTC
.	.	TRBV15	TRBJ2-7	CATSRGQAFPSYEQYF	TGTGCCACCAGCAGAGGACAGGCCTTTCCCTCCTACGAGCAGTACTTC
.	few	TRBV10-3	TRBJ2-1	CAISESTSGQQFF	TGTGCCATCAGTGAGTCGACTAGTGGCCAACAGTTCTTC
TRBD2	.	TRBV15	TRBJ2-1	CATSRDSPSGRSYNEQFF	TGTGCCACCAGCAGAGATTCCCCTAGCGGGAGGTCCTACAATGAGCAGTTCTTC
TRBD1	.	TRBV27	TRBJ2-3	CASSPLRQGSGRTSDTQYF	TGTGCCAGCAGTCCGCTAAGACAGGGGTCGGGGAGAACGTCCGATACGCAGTATTTT
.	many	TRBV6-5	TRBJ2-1	CASSYGGTLGSEQFF	TGTGCCAGCAGTTACGGCGGTACCCTAGGGAGTGAGCAGTTCTTC
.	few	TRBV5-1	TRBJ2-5	CASSHGTLQETQYF	TGCGCCAGCAGCCATGGGACATTACAAGAGACCCAGTACTTC
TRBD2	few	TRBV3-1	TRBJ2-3	CASSRTSGRVSTDTQYF	TGTGCCAGCAGCCGTACTAGCGGGAGGGTTAGCACAGATACGCAGTATTTT
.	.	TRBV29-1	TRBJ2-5	CSVPHGQRQETQYF	TGCAGCGTTCCTCATGGGCAGAGACAAGAGACCCAGTACTTC
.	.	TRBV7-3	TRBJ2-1	CASSPQLSSYNEQFF	TGTGCCAGCAGCCCCCAACTGAGCTCCTACAATGAGCAGTTCTTC
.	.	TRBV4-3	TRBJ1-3	CASSQAMGLGNTIYF	TGCGCCAGCAGCCAAGCTATGGGCCTCGGAAACACCATATATTTT
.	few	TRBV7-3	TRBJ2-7	CASSLTPGPDYEQYF	TGTGCCAGCAGCTTAACCCCCGGACCGGACTACGAGCAGTACTTC
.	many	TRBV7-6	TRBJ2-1	CASSPRDAPPNEQFF	TGTGCCAGCAGCCCCAGGGACGCCCCACCCAATGAGCAGTTCTTC
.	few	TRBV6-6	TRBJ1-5	CASSYSTNQPQHF	TGTGCCAGCAGTTACTCGACGAACCAGCCCCAGCATTTT
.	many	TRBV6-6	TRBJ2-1	CASRPHTDAYNEQFF	TGTGCCAGCAGACCCCACACGGATGCCTACAATGAGCAGTTCTTC
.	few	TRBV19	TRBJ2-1	CASSRGNYNEQFF	TGTGCCAGTAGTAGAGGGAATTACAATGAGCAGTTCTTC
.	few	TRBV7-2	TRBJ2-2	CASSPPKGNTGELFF	TGTGCCAGCAGCCCCCCAAAGGGGAACACCGGGGAGCTGTTTTTT
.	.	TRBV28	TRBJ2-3	CASSILRGKGSGTDTQYF	TGTGCCAGCAGTATCCTGAGGGGAAAAGGCTCCGGCACAGATACGCAGTATTTT
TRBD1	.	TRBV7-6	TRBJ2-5	CASSLFPGTGKQETQYF	TGTGCCAGCAGCTTATTCCCGGGGACAGGGAAACAAGAGACCCAGTACTTC
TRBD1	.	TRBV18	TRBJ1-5	CASSLSGGQPQHF	TGTGCCAGCTCATTATCAGGGGGACAGCCCCAGCATTTT
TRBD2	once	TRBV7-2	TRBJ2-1	CASSLTSGTLWPYNEQFF	TGTGCCAGCAGCTTGACTAGCGGGACCTTGTGGCCGTACAATGAGCAGTTCTTC
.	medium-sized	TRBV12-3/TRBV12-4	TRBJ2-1	CASSQGYGTYNEQFF	TGTGCCAGCAGCCAAGGTTACGGGACCTACAATGAGCAGTTCTTC
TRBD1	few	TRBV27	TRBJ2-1	CASRIQGGTYNEQFF	TGTGCCAGCAGAATACAGGGGGGTACCTACAATGAGCAGTTCTTC
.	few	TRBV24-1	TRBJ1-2	CAIPFACSHLNYGYTF	TGTGCCATCCCTTTCGCTTGTAGCCACCTTAACTATGGCTACACCTTC
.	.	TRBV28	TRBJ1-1	CASSLFDFSKYTEAFF	TGTGCCAGCAGTTTATTCGACTTTTCTAAGTACACTGAAGCTTTCTTT
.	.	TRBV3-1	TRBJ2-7	CASSQGLPSYEQYF	TGTGCCAGCAGCCAAGGTCTTCCCAGCTACGAGCAGTACTTC
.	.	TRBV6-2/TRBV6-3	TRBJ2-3	CASRPDLGNGADTQYF	TGTGCCAGCAGGCCGGACCTGGGGAATGGGGCAGATACGCAGTATTTT
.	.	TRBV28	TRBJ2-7	CASRGPRDFYEQYF	TGTGCCAGCAGGGGCCCCCGGGACTTCTACGAGCAGTACTTC
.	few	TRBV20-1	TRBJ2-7	CSARSTVEQYF	TGCAGTGCTAGGAGCACCGTAGAGCAGTACTTC
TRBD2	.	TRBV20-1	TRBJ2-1	CSATKTSGTYNEQFF	TGCAGTGCTACTAAGACTAGCGGGACTTACAATGAGCAGTTCTTC
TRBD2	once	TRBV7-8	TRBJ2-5	CASSLAASGRAATQYF	TGTGCCAGCAGCTTAGCGGCTAGCGGGAGGGCGGCGACCCAGTACTTC
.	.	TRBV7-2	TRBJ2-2	CASYPLTGELFF	TGTGCCAGCTACCCCCTCACCGGGGAGCTGTTTTTT
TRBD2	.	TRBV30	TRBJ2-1	CAWRLRPGLAGAGPSYNEQFF	TGTGCCTGGAGACTTCGCCCGGGACTAGCGGGAGCTGGCCCCTCCTACAATGAGCAGTTCTTC
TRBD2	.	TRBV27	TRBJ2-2	CASSRPLAGATGELFF	TGTGCCAGCAGCCGACCCCTAGCGGGAGCGACCGGGGAGCTGTTTTTT
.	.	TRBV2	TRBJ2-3	CASTRRRTGRADTQYF	TGTGCCAGCACTAGGCGTAGGACAGGGAGGGCAGATACGCAGTATTTT